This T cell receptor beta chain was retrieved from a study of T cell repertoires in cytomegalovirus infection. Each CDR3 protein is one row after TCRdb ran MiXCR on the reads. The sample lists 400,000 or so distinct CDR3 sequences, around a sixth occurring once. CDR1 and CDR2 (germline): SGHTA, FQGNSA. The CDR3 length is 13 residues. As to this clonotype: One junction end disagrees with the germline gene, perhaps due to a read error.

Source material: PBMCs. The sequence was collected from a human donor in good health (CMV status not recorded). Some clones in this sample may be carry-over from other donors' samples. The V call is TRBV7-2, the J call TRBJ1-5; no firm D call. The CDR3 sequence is CASSLALGQTQHF. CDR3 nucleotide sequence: TGTGCCAGCAGCTTAGCTTTGGGTCAGACCCAGCATTTT.